The 13 T cell receptor beta chains listed next were all sequenced from one sample in a study of OX40 agonist ivuxolimab in advanced cancers. The repertoire was sequenced with immunoSEQ multiplex PCR; TCRdb's copy has only in-frame clones and lacks some. The data show about 57,000 clones, 87% seen once. The sample in question was CD4+ or CD8+ T cells sorted from blood, obtained in a trial of the OX40 agonist ivuxolimab. Every receptor here comes from an adult with an advanced solid tumor such as melanoma, head and neck, liver or kidney cancer.

V and J are TRBV7-6 and TRBJ2-3; D is ambiguous. This CDR3 spans 14 amino acids. V lost 3 bases, J lost 4 bases, and 11 bases lay in between. Looked up from germline, CDR1 is SGHVS and CDR2 is FNYEAQ. The CDR3 nucleotides are TGTGCCAGCAGCTTGACTGCCGGTCCAGATACGCAGTATTTT. As protein: CASSLTAGPDTQYF.

CDR3 bases: TGCGCCAGCAGCTTGGCAAGGGGACCCCAGTCATATGGCTACACCTTC. Protein product: CASSLARGPQSYGYTF. This chain uses TRBV5-1 with TRBJ1-2, with a weak D call TRBD1 (5 bases). There are 16 residues in the CDR3. Germline CDR1 and CDR2: SGHRS and YFSETQ. V lost 0 bases and J lost 5, with 17 bases in between.

Judged by abundance, this clone is medium-sized (0.01 to 0.1%). This chain uses TRBV5-6 with TRBJ2-7; tentatively, D is TRBD2 (5 bases). The germline gives CDR1 SGHDT, CDR2 YYEEEE. CDR3 size: 14 residues. Trimming took 0 bases from V and 3 from J, leaving 10 bases between them. CDR3 in amino acids: CASSLDGLGYEQYF. The CDR3 DNA is TGTGCCAGCAGCTTGGATGGACTCGGCTACGAGCAGTACTTC.

The V and J genes are TRBV25-1 and TRBJ1-3, with 7 nucleotides matching TRBD1. CDR3 length: 15 amino acids. Per the germline V gene, CDR1 is MGHDK and CDR2 is SYGVNS. The trim removed 3 bases at V and 2 bases at J, leaving 4 bases unmatched. The CDR3 is CASSDPTGTGNTIYF. CDR3 bases: TGTGCCAGCAGTGACCCGACAGGGACTGGAAACACCATATATTTT.

The rearrangement joins TRBV4-1 to TRBJ2-3; D unclear. Trimming removed 4 bases at V and 4 bases at J, with 18 bases between. Germline V gene lookup returns CDR1 MGHRA and CDR2 YSYEKL. This CDR3 is 16 amino acids long. CDR3 DNA: TGCGCCAGCAGCCCGAGCACAGACGGCCGGCCAGATACGCAGTATTTT. Translating it yields CASSPSTDGRPDTQYF.

This chain links TRBV6-6 with TRBJ2-1, with 10 bases identical to TRBD1. CDR3 length equals 15 residues. The germline V gene encodes CDR1 MNHNY and CDR2 SVGAGI (reference sequence). Unmatched junction bases numbered 6, after V lost 5 bases and J lost 5 bases. This CDR3 reads CASSRPGTGDNEQFF. Written as DNA, the CDR3 is TGTGCCAGCAGTCGACCCGGGACAGGGGACAATGAGCAGTTCTTC.

There are a few counts of this clone. The J gene is TRBJ1-1, the V gene TRBV30; the D is unclear. The CDR3 contains 13 residues. Trimming took off 0 bases at V and 0 bases at J, with 5 bases between the two ends. Germline values: CDR1 GTSNPN, CDR2 SVGIG (reference sequence). CDR3 coding DNA: TGTGCCTGGAGTGTGACACTGAACACTGAAGCTTTCTTT. Its translation is CAWSVTLNTEAFF. The full variable domain, in which reference TRBV30 and TRBJ1-1 provide the parts outside the CDR3, is SQTIHQWPATLVQPVGSPLSLECTVEGTSNPNLYWYRQAAGRGLQLLFYSVGIGQISSEVPQNLSASRPQDRQFILSSKKLLLSDSGFYLCAWSVTLNTEAFFGQGTRLTVV.

The chain combines TRBV2 with TRBJ2-1; D remains unclear. Germline V lookup: CDR1 SNHLY, CDR2 FYNNEI. This CDR3 region has 14 residues. Trimming removed 3 bases at V and 10 bases at J, with 16 bases between. The CDR3 reads CASSDRAPGREQFF. The CDR3 DNA reads as TGTGCCAGCAGTGACCGGGCCCCCGGCCGGGAGCAGTTCTTC.

The chain links TRBV19 to TRBJ2-3; possibly TRBD1 or TRBD2 for D (5 bases each). The V gene's germline CDR1 is LNHDA and CDR2 SQIVND (reference sequence). V was shortened by 6 bases and J by 3 bases, with 13 bases between the two germline ends. CDR3 size: 14 residues. As DNA, the CDR3 is TGTGCCAGTAGCGAGGGGAAAGGTACAGATACGCAGTATTTT. Encoded protein: CASSEGKGTDTQYF.

The V and J genes are TRBV6-5 and TRBJ2-7; the match to TRBD2 covers 9 bases. Germline lookup yields CDR1 MNHEY and CDR2 SVGAGI. V was clipped by 0 bases and J by 1 base; unmatched bases: 1. The CDR3 covers 15 residues. The CDR3 DNA sequence: TGTGCCAGCAGTTACTCCCTAGCGGGGTCCTACGAGCAGTACTTC. Translating it yields CASSYSLAGSYEQYF.

V gene TRBV6-1 combines with J gene TRBJ1-5; D is undetermined. Germline assignment: CDR1 MNHNS and CDR2 SASEGT. The CDR3 sequence is 14 residues long. With 6 bases removed from V and 3 bases from J, the gap between germline ends came to 12 bases. Here the CDR3 reads CASRPNSDNQPQHF. The CDR3, as DNA: TGTGCCAGCAGACCCAACAGTGACAATCAGCCCCAGCATTTT.

The CDR3 DNA reads as TGTGCCAGCAGTTCTGATGCGGGCCACTATGGCTACACCTTC. Amino acid sequence: CASSSDAGHYGYTF. The chain employs TRBV6-5 and TRBJ1-2, with D uncertain. Per germline, CDR1 MNHEY and CDR2 SVGAGI. The germline V and J ends were trimmed by 4 bases and 3 bases, with 12 bases remaining between them. The CDR3 has 14 amino acids.

V and J are TRBV7-8 and TRBJ2-3, with 7 bases identical to TRBD1. This CDR3 spans 16 amino acids. With V trimmed by 5 bases and J by 0 bases, 8 bases remained unmatched. CDR1 is SGHVS and CDR2 is FQNEAQ in the germline V gene. In nucleotides, the CDR3 is TGTGCCAGCAGCCCACGAGGGGGCTCTAGCACAGATACGCAGTATTTT. Protein sequence: CASSPRGGSSTDTQYF.